Below are 19 T cell receptor beta chains sequenced from a single sample in a study of shared clonotypes between healthy human individuals. Clones were sequenced by immunoSEQ multiplex PCR, and TCRdb holds only the in-frame ones, with some missing. The sample records millions of clones, 85% to 95% being singletons. What was sequenced was naive CD4+ T cells sorted from blood. Regarding subset: CD45RA+ positively selected. These receptors were taken from a man aged 18 to 30 in good health.

This clone turned up a few times. The chain links TRBV9 to TRBJ2-7, with D perhaps given as TRBD1 or TRBD2 (6 bases each). V dropped 0 bases and J dropped 3 bases, with 10 bases sitting between them. The germline CDR1 and CDR2 sequences are SGDLS and YYNGEE. CDR3 length: 14 residues. CDR3 region: CASSVEQGGYEQYF. CDR3 sequence (DNA): TGTGCCAGCAGCGTAGAACAGGGAGGCTACGAGCAGTACTTC.

This chain links TRBV6-1 with TRBJ1-2; TRBD1 is a possible D gene (6 bases). Germline CDR1 is MNHNS and CDR2 is SASEGT. This CDR3 spans 14 amino acids. V was clipped by 3 bases and J by 2 bases, with 10 bases between them. CDR3 residues: CASSERQGNYGYTF. CDR3 in DNA: TGTGCCAGCAGTGAGCGGCAGGGGAACTATGGCTACACCTTC.

The chain is built from TRBV5-4 and TRBJ2-7; 8 bases map to TRBD1. The V segment lost 3 bases and the J segment 4 bases; nucleotides outside the gene matches: 9. Per germline, CDR1 SGHNT and CDR2 YYREEE (reference sequence). There are 15 residues in the CDR3. The CDR3 here is CASSYPGQATYEQYF. CDR3 DNA: TGTGCCAGCAGCTATCCGGGACAGGCGACATACGAGCAGTACTTC.

The V call is TRBV30, the J call TRBJ2-1, with a weak D call TRBD2 (6 bases). This CDR3 has 13 amino acids. Germline V gene data show CDR1 as GTSNPN and CDR2 as SVGIG (reference sequence). Trimming removed 0 bases at V and 6 bases at J, with 9 bases between. CDR3 sequence (DNA): TGTGCCTGGAGTGTACTAGCAGGCAATGAGCAGTTCTTC. It translates to CAWSVLAGNEQFF.

Regarding this clone: The same CDR3 arises from other DNA sequences in this sample as well. The chain joins TRBV18 to TRBJ2-1; a weak D match, TRBD2 (6 bases). Germline CDR1 is KGHSH and CDR2 is LQKENI. Trimming cost V 6 bases and J 0 bases, with 9 bases left between them. CDR3 length: 14 residues. CDR3 DNA: TGTGCCAGCTCCCGGGGGAGCTCCTACAATGAGCAGTTCTTC. This encodes CASSRGSSYNEQFF.

Remarks on this clone: At the DNA level, this CDR3 is encoded by other sequences in the same sample as well. The chain uses TRBV5-1 and TRBJ2-3; 10 bases are shared with TRBD2. J was trimmed by 3 bases and V by 5 bases; bases with no gene match: 0. The CDR3 runs 13 residues. Germline V gene sequence: CDR1 SGHRS, CDR2 YFSETQ. As DNA, the CDR3 is TGCGCCAGCAGGACTAGCGGGACAGATACGCAGTATTTT. It codes for CASRTSGTDTQYF. The variable domain in full, completed from reference TRBV5-1 and TRBJ2-3, reads KAGVTQTPRYLIKTRGQQVTLSCSPISGHRSVSWYQQTPGQGLQFLFEYFSETQRNKGNFPGRFSGRQFSNSRSEMNVSTLELGDSALYLCASRTSGTDTQYFGPGTRLTVL.

The genes are TRBV2 and TRBJ2-6, with D perhaps matching TRBD1 (6 bases). With 4 bases removed from V and 4 bases from J, the gap between germline ends came to 11 bases. CDR1 SNHLY and CDR2 FYNNEI come from the germline V gene. This CDR3 region has 15 residues. CDR3: CASSAGHSGANVLTF. The CDR3 region has the DNA TGTGCCAGCAGTGCGGGACACTCCGGGGCCAACGTCCTGACTTTC.

This chain links TRBV30 with TRBJ2-7; D is ambiguous. Trimming shortened V by 3 bases and J by 3 bases, and 18 bases separated the two germline ends. This CDR3 has 15 residues. CDR1 is GTSNPN, CDR2 SVGIG, per germline (reference sequence). CDR3 residues: CAWSGTARPIYEQYF. CDR3 DNA: TGTGCCTGGAGCGGCACTGCACGCCCTATCTACGAGCAGTACTTC.

J is TRBJ2-5 and V is TRBV27; D call uncertain. Germline-derived CDR1 and CDR2 are MNHEY and SMNVEV (reference sequence). Trimming left V 5 bases short and J 2 bases short, with 6 bases between. The length of the CDR3 is 12 residues. The CDR3: CASSHPQETQYF. CDR3 bases: TGTGCCAGCAGTCATCCGCAAGAGACCCAGTACTTC.

Comment on this clone: Other DNA sequences in this sample translate to the same CDR3. V gene TRBV5-4 combines with J gene TRBJ1-6; the D is unclear. This CDR3 is 15 amino acids long. Germline V gene sequence: CDR1 SGHNT, CDR2 YYREEE (reference sequence). Trimming removed 0 bases at V and 0 bases at J, with 4 bases between. The CDR3 DNA sequence: TGTGCCAGCAGCTTGGGTAGCTCCTATAATTCACCCCTCCACTTT. It yields the protein CASSLGSSYNSPLHF.

The chain employs TRBV5-4 and TRBJ2-2; 11 bases are shared with TRBD2. Germline V gives CDR1 SGHNT, CDR2 YYREEE (reference sequence). Unmatched junction bases numbered 5, after V lost 0 bases and J lost 7 bases. This CDR3 has 16 residues. The CDR3 spells CASSLVAGGPHGELFF. The CDR3 DNA follows: TGTGCCAGCAGCTTGGTAGCGGGGGGGCCTCACGGGGAGCTGTTTTTT.

This chain joins TRBV5-1 and TRBJ2-1, with TRBD2 as a possible D gene (5 bases). The CDR3 is 15 residues long. Looked up from germline, CDR1 is SGHRS and CDR2 is YFSETQ. V was shortened by 4 bases and J by 8 bases, with 19 bases between the two germline ends. The CDR3 sequence is CASSPPGGLGDEQFF. The CDR3 DNA reads as TGCGCCAGCAGCCCACCAGGAGGATTAGGCGATGAGCAGTTCTTC.

The J gene is TRBJ2-6, the V gene TRBV19, with D uncertain. In germline, CDR1 is LNHDA, CDR2 SQIVND (reference sequence). Trimming removed 3 bases at V and 0 bases at J, with 6 bases between. The CDR3 is 15 residues long. The DNA for the CDR3 is TGTGCCAGTAGTATTTCACACTCTGGGGCCAACGTCCTGACTTTC. Its protein product is CASSISHSGANVLTF. Variable domain in full (rest from reference TRBV19 and TRBJ2-6): DGGITQSPKYLFRKEGQNVTLSCEQNLNHDAMYWYRQDPGQGLRLIYYSQIVNDFQKGDIAEGYSVSREKKESFPLTVTSAQKNPTAFYLCASSISHSGANVLTFGAGSRLTVL.

This clone was detected once. This sequence joins TRBV29-1 and TRBJ1-5; a weak D match, TRBD1 (5 bases). Trimming took 2 bases from V and 1 from J, leaving 6 bases between them. The CDR3 is 13 amino acids. Looked up from germline, CDR1 is SQVTM and CDR2 is ANQGSEA. The CDR3 DNA reads TGCAGCGTTGAACAGGGCAGCAATCAGCCCCAGCATTTT. The encoded protein is CSVEQGSNQPQHF. Full variable domain (outside the CDR3, taken from reference TRBV29-1 and TRBJ1-5): SAVISQKPSRDICQRGTSLTIQCQVDSQVTMMFWYRQQPGQSLTLIATANQGSEATYESGFVIDKFPISRPNLTFSTLTVSNMSPEDSSIYLCSVEQGSNQPQHFGDGTRLSIL.

V usage is TRBV6-5 and J usage is TRBJ1-2; 8 bases agree with TRBD1. CDR1 and CDR2 from the germline V gene are MNHEY and SVGAGI. This CDR3 is built from 14 residues. V lost 2 bases and J lost 6; bases outside the gene matches: 5. The CDR3 is CASSYGRGQDGYTF. In DNA, the CDR3 is TGTGCCAGCAGTTACGGCAGGGGGCAAGATGGCTACACCTTC.

The genes are TRBV28 and TRBJ1-3, with D unclear. The V gene's germline CDR1 is MDHEN and CDR2 SYDVKM. This CDR3 comprises 14 residues. V shed 6 bases and J shed 0 bases, with 9 bases lying between them. The CDR3 coding sequence is TGTGCCAGCAGCGTAGCATCCTCTGGAAACACCATATATTTT. Its protein product is CASSVASSGNTIYF.

The chain carries TRBV10-3 and TRBJ1-2, with D possibly matching TRBD1 (5 bases). This CDR3 region has 14 residues. Germline CDR1 ENHRY, CDR2 SYGVKD. Between the trimmed V and J ends, which lost 7 bases and 4 bases, there was a span of 16 bases. CDR3 sequence: CAIKALTGSYGYTF. Written as DNA, the CDR3 is TGTGCCATCAAGGCCTTAACAGGATCCTATGGCTACACCTTC.

This clone was counted between two and nine times. The rearrangement uses TRBV2 and TRBJ1-5; D gene unclear. V gave up 6 bases and J gave up 8 bases, with 14 bases separating them. The CDR3 has 13 residues. CDR1 is SNHLY, CDR2 FYNNEI, per germline. Here the CDR3 reads CASREAEIEPQHF. The CDR3 nucleotides are TGTGCCAGCAGGGAGGCAGAAATAGAGCCCCAGCATTTT. Together with reference TRBV2 and TRBJ1-5, the CDR3 gives the full variable domain: EPEVTQTPSHQVTQMGQEVILRCVPISNHLYFYWYRQILGQKVEFLVSFYNNEISEKSEIFDDQFSVERPDGSNFTLKIRSTKLEDSAMYFCASREAEIEPQHFGDGTRLSIL.

The V call is TRBV5-8, the J call TRBJ2-1; 11 nucleotides align to TRBD2. Trimming took 4 bases from V and 3 from J; bases not matched to a gene: 3. The germline V gene has CDR1 SGHTS and CDR2 YDEGEE. There are 15 residues in the CDR3. The CDR3 DNA follows: TGTGCCAGCAGCGCCGGGACTAGCGGCTACAATGAGCAGTTCTTC. As protein: CASSAGTSGYNEQFF.